These T cell receptor beta chains were read from a single sample in a study of OX40 agonist ivuxolimab in advanced cancers. Produced via immunoSEQ multiplex PCR; TCRdb's table is partial and in-frame only. This table holds roughly 75,000 clones, over 90% found once. This specimen was CD4+ or CD8+ T cells sorted from blood, taken in a trial of the OX40 agonist ivuxolimab. The receptors come from an adult with an advanced solid tumor such as melanoma, head and neck, liver or kidney cancer. The CDR3 runs from the conserved cysteine through the conserved F or W. A D gene is named only where the DNA matches it firmly. Not every row has a clone size; where given, it reads once, few, many or a size class.

TRBJ2-7	NA	NA	TRBV5-4	CASSPSLVSEQYF	TGTGCCAGCAGCCCATCCCTAGTATCCGAGCAGTACTTC
TRBJ2-7	NA	NA	TRBV6-6	CAVEEPAAYEQYF	TGTGCCGTTGAGGAGCCCGCGGCGTACGAGCAGTACTTC
TRBJ2-5	NA	NA	TRBV6-6	CASSLGTEPQETQYF	TGTGCCAGCAGTTTGGGCACAGAACCACAAGAGACCCAGTACTTC
TRBJ1-1	NA	TRBD1	TRBV27	CASSLSRGGATEAFF	TGTGCCAGCAGTTTATCGAGAGGGGGCGCCACTGAAGCTTTCTTT
TRBJ1-3	NA	NA	TRBV6-5	CASSPNGSGNTIYF	TGTGCCAGCAGCCCCAATGGCTCTGGAAACACCATATATTTT
TRBJ2-7	NA	TRBD1	TRBV19	CASSIGTGGYEQYF	TGTGCCAGTAGTATCGGGACAGGGGGCTACGAGCAGTACTTC
TRBJ1-5	NA	NA	TRBV15	CATSRDRGARQPQHF	TGTGCCACCAGCAGAGATAGGGGGGCCCGGCAGCCCCAGCATTTT
TRBJ1-1	NA	NA	TRBV19	CASSIRGAMNTEAFF	TGTGCCAGTAGTATTAGGGGGGCGATGAACACTGAAGCTTTCTTT
TRBJ2-1	once	NA	TRBV5-8	CASTSWTADEQFF	TGTGCCAGCACCTCATGGACAGCCGATGAGCAGTTCTTC
TRBJ2-7	few	NA	TRBV18	CASSPDSSYEQYF	TGTGCCAGCTCACCAGACAGCTCCTACGAGCAGTACTTC
TRBJ1-2	NA	NA	TRBV6-6	CASSYLGRLDYGYTF	TGTGCCAGCAGTTACCTAGGCAGATTGGACTATGGCTACACCTTC
TRBJ2-7	NA	NA	TRBV7-2	CASSLRKREQYF	TGTGCCAGCAGCTTAAGAAAGCGCGAGCAGTACTTC